Listed below are T cell receptor beta chains from one sample, sequenced in a study of shared clonotypes between healthy human individuals. Some clones are missing from TCRdb's copy, which holds only in-frame ones; the method was immunoSEQ multiplex PCR. The sample lists fewer than 1 million clones, about 96% occurring once. The material sequenced was naive CD8+ T cells sorted from blood. These receptors were collected from a man aged 25 to 40 in good health. Each CDR3 is given with its conserved first and last residue. The D gene is left open where the match is weak. Size is omitted from some rows. Given values are once, few, many or a class for expanded clones.

V gene,clone size,J gene,D gene,CDR3 protein,CDR3 DNA
TRBV7-8,.,TRBJ2-7,TRBD1,CASSLETGGFHEQYF,TGTGCCAGCAGCCTAGAGACAGGGGGTTTCCACGAGCAGTACTTC
TRBV4-1,.,TRBJ2-3,.,CASSQEPPSDSDTQYF,TGCGCCAGCAGCCAAGAACCCCCTTCTGATTCAGATACGCAGTATTTT
TRBV28,.,TRBJ1-4,TRBD1,CASTRDRVRKLFF,TGTGCCAGCACCCGGGACAGGGTCCGAAAACTGTTTTTT
TRBV7-9,.,TRBJ2-3,.,CASSLGSVTQYF,TGTGCCAGCAGCTTAGGTTCCGTCACGCAGTATTTT
TRBV20-1,once,TRBJ2-1,.,CSASPVNEQFF,TGCAGTGCTAGTCCTGTAAATGAGCAGTTCTTC
TRBV29-1,.,TRBJ1-1,.,CSVVAGRTEAFF,TGCAGCGTTGTGGCAGGGCGAACTGAAGCTTTCTTT
TRBV4-3,.,TRBJ2-2,.,CASSLFSNTGELFF,TGCGCCAGCAGCCTCTTCTCGAACACCGGGGAGCTGTTTTTT
TRBV27,.,TRBJ2-1,TRBD2,CASIDTTSGTDNEQFF,TGTGCCAGCATTGATACGACTAGCGGGACAGACAATGAGCAGTTCTTC
TRBV4-1,.,TRBJ2-7,TRBD2,CASSHLAVSYEQYF,TGCGCCAGCAGCCACCTAGCGGTCTCCTACGAGCAGTACTTC
TRBV5-8,.,TRBJ2-4,.,CASSLGQGGIQYF,TGTGCCAGCAGCCTCGGGCAGGGAGGCATTCAGTACTTC
TRBV28,.,TRBJ1-2,.,CASTRTADLGYTF,TGTGCCAGCACCCGGACGGCCGACCTCGGCTACACCTTC
TRBV29-1,.,TRBJ2-2,TRBD2,CSVEGTSGASGELFF,TGCAGCGTTGAGGGGACTAGCGGGGCCTCCGGGGAGCTGTTTTTT
TRBV30,.,TRBJ2-1,.,CAWSVLVDNEQFF,TGTGCCTGGAGTGTACTAGTGGACAATGAGCAGTTCTTC
TRBV5-5,.,TRBJ2-1,.,CASSLDGSSYNEQFF,TGTGCCAGCAGCTTAGACGGGAGCTCCTACAATGAGCAGTTCTTC
TRBV4-1,.,TRBJ2-7,TRBD1,CASSFRRDRVDEQYF,TGCGCCAGCAGCTTCCGCCGGGACAGGGTCGACGAGCAGTACTTC
TRBV7-6,.,TRBJ2-7,TRBD1,CASSLGAGTGSYEQYF,TGTGCCAGCAGCTTAGGAGCCGGGACAGGGTCCTACGAGCAGTACTTC
TRBV2,.,TRBJ1-1,TRBD1,CASSWDRGGTEAFF,TGTGCCAGCAGTTGGGACAGGGGTGGGACTGAAGCTTTCTTT
TRBV29-1,.,TRBJ2-1,TRBD2,CSVKIAGGPWNEQFF,TGCAGCGTTAAAATAGCGGGAGGGCCGTGGAATGAGCAGTTCTTC
TRBV19,.,TRBJ2-7,TRBD2,CASSIELAAYEQYF,TGTGCCAGTAGTATAGAACTAGCGGCCTACGAGCAGTACTTC
TRBV7-8,.,TRBJ2-1,.,CASSLMGEQFF,TGTGCCAGCAGCTTAATGGGTGAGCAGTTCTTC
TRBV15,.,TRBJ2-5,.,CATSSAPGLPIQETQYF,TGTGCCACCAGCAGCGCACCGGGACTCCCAATTCAAGAGACCCAGTACTTC
TRBV7-9,.,TRBJ2-7,.,CASSLEFGEDEQYF,TGTGCCAGCAGCTTAGAATTCGGGGAGGACGAGCAGTACTTC